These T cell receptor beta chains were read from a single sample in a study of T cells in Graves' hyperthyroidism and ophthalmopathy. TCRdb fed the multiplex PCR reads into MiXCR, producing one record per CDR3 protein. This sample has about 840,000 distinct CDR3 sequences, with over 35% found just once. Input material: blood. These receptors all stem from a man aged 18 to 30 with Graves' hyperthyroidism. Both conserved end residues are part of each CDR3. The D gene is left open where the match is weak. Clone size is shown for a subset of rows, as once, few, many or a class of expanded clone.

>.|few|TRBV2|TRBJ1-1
CASSPPWGVNTEAFF
TGTGCCAGCAGTCCCCCATGGGGGGTAAACACTGAAGCTTTCTTT
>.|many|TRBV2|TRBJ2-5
CASSDRTPELETQYF
TGTGCCAGCAGTGATAGAACCCCAGAGCTAGAGACCCAGTACTTC
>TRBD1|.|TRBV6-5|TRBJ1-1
CASSYLPGGNTEAFF
TGTGCCAGCAGTTACCTGCCAGGGGGGAACACTGAAGCTTTCTTT
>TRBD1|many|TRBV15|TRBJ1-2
CATSRDLGQGAGYTF
TGTGCCACCAGCAGAGATTTGGGACAGGGGGCTGGCTACACCTTC
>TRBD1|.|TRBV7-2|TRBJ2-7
CASSRTGSMAVSFYEQYF
TGTGCCAGCAGCCGGACAGGGAGCATGGCGGTGAGCTTCTACGAGCAGTACTTC
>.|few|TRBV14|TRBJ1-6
CASSQVRQDNSPLHF
TGTGCCAGCAGCCAAGTACGGCAGGATAATTCACCCCTCCACTTT
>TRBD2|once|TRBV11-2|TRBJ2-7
CARDPQSGDYEQYF
TGTGCTAGAGACCCCCAGAGCGGGGACTACGAGCAGTACTTC
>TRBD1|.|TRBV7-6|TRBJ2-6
CASSLEVRTGSSGANVLTF
TGTGCCAGCAGCCTTGAAGTAAGGACAGGGTCTTCCGGGGCCAACGTCCTGACTTTC
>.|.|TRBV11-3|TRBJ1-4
CASSLDRTATNEKLFF
TGTGCCAGCAGCTTAGATAGGACCGCAACTAATGAAAAACTGTTTTTT
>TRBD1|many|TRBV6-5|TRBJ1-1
CASSPTGDAEAFF
TGTGCCAGCAGCCCGACAGGGGACGCTGAAGCTTTCTTT
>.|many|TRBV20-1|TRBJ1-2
CSARREGYTF
TGCAGTGCTAGGAGAGAAGGCTACACCTTC
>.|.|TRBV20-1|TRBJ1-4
CSARPSGAGEKLFF
TGCAGTGCTAGACCCTCAGGGGCGGGTGAAAAACTGTTTTTT
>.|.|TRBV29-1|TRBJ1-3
CSLVSGTGNTIYF
TGCAGCTTAGTATCAGGGACGGGAAACACCATATATTTT
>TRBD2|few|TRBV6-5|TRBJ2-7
CASGEGSSYEQYF
TGTGCCAGCGGGGAGGGAAGCTCCTACGAGCAGTACTTC
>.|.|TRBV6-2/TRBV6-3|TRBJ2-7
CASSYSRFYKGDEQYF
TGTGCCAGCAGTTACTCGAGGTTTTATAAGGGAGACGAGCAGTACTTC
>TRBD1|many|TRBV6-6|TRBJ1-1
CASSYGQGTEAFF
TGCGCCAGCAGCTATGGACAGGGGACTGAAGCTTTCTTT
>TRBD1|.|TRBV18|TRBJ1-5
CASSPQAGGVQPQHF
TGTGCCAGCTCACCACAGGCAGGGGGCGTCCAGCCCCAGCATTTT
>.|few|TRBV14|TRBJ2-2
CASTTTDRANTGELFF
TGTGCCAGCACCACTACGGACCGGGCGAACACCGGGGAGCTGTTTTTT
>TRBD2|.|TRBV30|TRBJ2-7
CAWSLAGAYEQYF
TGTGCCTGGAGTTTAGCGGGAGCCTACGAGCAGTACTTC
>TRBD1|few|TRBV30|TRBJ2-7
CAWSAGTGTYEQYF
TGTGCCTGGAGTGCAGGGACAGGGACCTACGAGCAGTACTTC
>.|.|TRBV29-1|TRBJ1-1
CSVRRPGNTEAFF
TGCAGCGTTCGCAGACCAGGAAACACTGAAGCTTTCTTT
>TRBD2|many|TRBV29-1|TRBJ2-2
CSASTSGTTGELFF
TGCAGCGCCTCGACTAGCGGAACCACCGGGGAGCTGTTTTTT
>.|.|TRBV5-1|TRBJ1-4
CASSLKGSNEKLFF
TGCGCCAGCAGCTTGAAGGGGTCTAATGAAAAACTGTTTTTT
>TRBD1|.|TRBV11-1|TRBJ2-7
CASSSTPRQGVREQYF
TGTGCCAGCAGCTCAACCCCGAGACAGGGGGTAAGGGAGCAGTACTTC
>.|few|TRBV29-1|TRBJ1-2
CSVGTYGNTF
TGCAGCGTTGGGACATATGGAAACACCTTC
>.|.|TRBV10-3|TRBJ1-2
CASSTGLSYGYTF
TGTGCCAGCAGCACCGGGCTCTCCTATGGCTACACCTTC
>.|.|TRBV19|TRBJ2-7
CASSIVGGDDEQYF
TGTGCCAGTAGTATAGTAGGGGGAGACGACGAGCAGTACTTC
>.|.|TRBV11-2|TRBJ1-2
CASSFLGTEAKGGLTF
TGTGCCAGCAGCTTTTTGGGGACCGAGGCGAAAGGTGGACTCACCTTC
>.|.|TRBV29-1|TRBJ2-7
CSEPGLSSYEQYF
TGCAGTGAGCCAGGACTTAGCTCCTACGAGCAGTACTTC
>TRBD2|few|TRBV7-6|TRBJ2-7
CASSLASGREQYF
TGTGCCAGCAGCTTAGCTAGCGGGAGAGAGCAGTACTTC
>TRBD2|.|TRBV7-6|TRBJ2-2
CASSPGTSANTGELFF
TGTGCCAGCAGCCCCGGGACTAGCGCGAACACCGGGGAGCTGTTTTTT
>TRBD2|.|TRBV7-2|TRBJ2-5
CASTSRTKRDPQETQYF
TGTGCCAGCACATCCAGGACGAAGCGGGACCCGCAAGAGACCCAGTACTTC
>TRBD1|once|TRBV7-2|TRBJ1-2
CASSPGQGWGGYTF
TGTGCCAGCAGCCCTGGACAGGGATGGGGCGGCTACACCTTC
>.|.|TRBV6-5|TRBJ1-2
CASFRGSGNYGYTF
TGTGCCAGCTTTAGGGGGTCCGGCAACTATGGCTACACCTTC
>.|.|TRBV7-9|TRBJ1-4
CASSIAGDLSKLFF
TGTGCCAGCAGCATTGCGGGAGACCTTTCGAAACTGTTTTTT
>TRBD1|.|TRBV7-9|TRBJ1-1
CASSADTGGGTEAFF
TGTGCCAGCAGCGCAGATACAGGGGGCGGCACTGAAGCTTTCTTT
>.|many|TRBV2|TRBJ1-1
CASVGRRKGTEAFF
TGTGCCAGCGTGGGACGGAGAAAAGGCACTGAAGCTTTCTTT
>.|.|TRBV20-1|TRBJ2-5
CSASKRLKSETQYF
TGCAGTGCTAGTAAACGCCTCAAATCGGAGACCCAGTACTTC
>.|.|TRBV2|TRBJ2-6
CASSYARLRGANVLTF
TGTGCCAGCAGTTACGCCCGTTTACGTGGGGCCAACGTCCTGACTTTC
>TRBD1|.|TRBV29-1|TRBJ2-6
CSSPGQGLAGANVLTF
TGCAGCAGCCCGGGACAGGGCTTGGCTGGGGCCAACGTACTGACTTTC
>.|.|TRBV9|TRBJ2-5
CASTLRGETQYF
TGTGCCAGCACCCTACGAGGAGAGACCCAGTACTTC
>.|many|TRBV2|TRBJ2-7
CASREMYYEQYF
TGTGCCAGCCGGGAAATGTACTACGAGCAGTACTTC
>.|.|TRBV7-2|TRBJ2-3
CASSLALNTDTQYF
TGTGCCAGCAGCTTAGCCCTTAACACAGATACGCAGTATTTT
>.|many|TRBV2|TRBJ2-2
CASRWTTTNTGELFF
TGTGCCAGCAGATGGACGACTACGAACACCGGGGAGCTGTTTTTT
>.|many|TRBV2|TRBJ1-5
CAVTTFGGQPQHF
TGTGCCGTTACCACGTTCGGGGGTCAGCCCCAGCATTTT
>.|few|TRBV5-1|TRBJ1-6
CASSLWGPGVFNSPLHF
TGCGCCAGCAGCTTGTGGGGGCCAGGGGTATTTAATTCACCCCTCCACTTT
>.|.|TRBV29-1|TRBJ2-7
CSGTRGVEQYF
TGCAGCGGCACCCGAGGTGTCGAGCAGTACTTC
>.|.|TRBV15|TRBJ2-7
CATSMWQGAQEQYF
TGTGCCACCAGCATGTGGCAGGGTGCGCAAGAGCAGTACTTC
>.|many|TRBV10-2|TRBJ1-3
CASSETSDTIYF
TGCGCCAGCAGCGAGACCTCGGACACCATATATTTT
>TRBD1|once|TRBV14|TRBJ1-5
CASSPHRGCNQPQHF
TGTGCCAGCAGCCCCCACAGGGGTTGCAATCAGCCCCAGCATTTT
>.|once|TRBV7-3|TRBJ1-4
CASSLSGGGVEKLFF
TGTGCCAGCAGCTTAAGCGGGGGAGGAGTGGAAAAACTGTTTTTT
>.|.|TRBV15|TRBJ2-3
CATSRDRGDTQYF
TGTGCCACCAGCAGGGACAGAGGGGATACGCAGTATTTT
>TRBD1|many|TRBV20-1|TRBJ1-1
CSRDRDRAFEAFF
TGCAGCAGAGACCGGGACAGAGCTTTTGAAGCTTTCTTT
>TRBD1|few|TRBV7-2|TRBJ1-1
CASSVSQGYAEAFF
TGTGCCAGCAGCGTTTCACAGGGGTACGCTGAAGCTTTCTTT
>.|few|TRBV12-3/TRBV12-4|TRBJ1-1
CASSLFDGNTEAFF
TGTGCCAGCAGTTTATTCGACGGGAACACTGAAGCTTTCTTT
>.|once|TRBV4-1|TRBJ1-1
CASSQAETIGPEAFF
TGCGCCAGCAGCCAAGCGGAAACGATAGGGCCTGAAGCTTTCTTT
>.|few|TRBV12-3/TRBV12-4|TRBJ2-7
CASSFESRIYEQYF
TGTGCCAGCAGTTTTGAGTCCCGCATCTACGAGCAGTACTTC
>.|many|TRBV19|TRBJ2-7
CASRDASYEQYF
TGTGCCAGTCGCGACGCCTCCTACGAGCAGTACTTC
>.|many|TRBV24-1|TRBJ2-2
CATSDSVGELFF
TGTGCCACCAGTGATTCGGTGGGGGAGCTGTTTTTT